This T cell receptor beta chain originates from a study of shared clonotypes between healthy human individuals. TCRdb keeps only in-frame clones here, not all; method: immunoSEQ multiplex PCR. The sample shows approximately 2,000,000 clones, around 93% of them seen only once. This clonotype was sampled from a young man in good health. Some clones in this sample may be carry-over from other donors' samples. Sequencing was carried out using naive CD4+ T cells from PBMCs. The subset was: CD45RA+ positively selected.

The DNA of the CDR3 is TGCGCCAGCAGCCGTGCGTCGGACCCCAGTAATGAAAAACTGTTTTTT. Translated: CASSRASDPSNEKLFF. The genes are TRBV4-1 and TRBJ1-4; no firm D call. V dropped 4 bases and J dropped 4 bases, with 16 bases sitting between them. CDR3 length: 16 amino acids. CDR1 MGHRA and CDR2 YSYEKL come from the germline V gene.